A single T cell receptor beta chain is shown here with its context. As yet, its antigen is unknown. Sequencing was performed with immunoSEQ multiplex PCR; in TCRdb, only in-frame clones are kept and a portion is missing. The sample includes hundreds of thousands of clones, roughly 72% of them seen just once. The study enrolled healthy HIV-negative adults without recent acute infections or vaccinations as donors. This entry comes from a study of shared clonotypes between healthy human individuals. Background on the study: Samples came from a couple of female and a few male donors aged 18 to 49.

Study results and caveats: Sampling covered nothing but blood. Tissue TCR repertoires likely differ from those found in blood.

CDR3 size: 16 residues. V was shortened by 5 bases and J by 3 bases, with 17 bases between the two germline ends. Germline lookup yields CDR1 SGHVS and CDR2 FNYEAQ. This chain connects TRBV7-6 to TRBJ2-1; D is perhaps TRBD2 (7 bases). Specimen: PBMCs. This receptor was identified in a middle-aged woman in good health. Some clones in this sample may be carry-over from other donors' samples. The DNA of the CDR3 is TGTGCCAGCAGCGAACCCGGGGGGACATACTACAATGAGCAGTTCTTC. Translation: CASSEPGGTYYNEQFF.